The clone carrying this T cell receptor (beta chain) was seen repeatedly, ten times or more. Unmatched junction bases numbered 7, after V lost 6 bases and J lost 4 bases. Germline loops: CDR1 DFQATT, CDR2 SNEGSKA (reference sequence). The CDR3 has 14 amino acids. TCRdb re-analysed the reads in MiXCR, keeping a single row per CDR3 protein. Here the sample spans 200,000 to 300,000 distinct CDR3 sequences, around 9% being singletons. This entry is derived from a study of T cell repertoires in cytomegalovirus infection. The chain links TRBV20-1 to TRBJ2-5; 11 bases match TRBD2. Sequencing was done on a sample of PBMCs. This TCR derives from a human donor in good health (CMV status not recorded). Some clones in this sample may be carry-over from other donors' samples. CDR3 sequence reads: CSATGTSGRETQYF. The CDR3 region has the DNA TGCAGTGCAACCGGGACTAGCGGACGAGAGACCCAGTACTTC.